Below, 10 T cell receptor beta chains from the same sample are listed, as sequenced in a study of siplizumab effects on memory and regulatory T cells. Assay: immunoSEQ multiplex PCR; the TCRdb copy retains only in-frame clones and omits some. The repertoire holds about 100,000 clones, with about 95% as singletons. The source material was non-Treg CD4+ T cells sorted from blood. The receptor source for this set is a human donor in good health.

This chain uses TRBV5-8 with TRBJ2-3; 8 bases map to TRBD2. From germline, CDR1 is SGHTS and CDR2 YDEGEE. The CDR3 covers 16 residues. J gave up 5 bases and V 4 bases, and 12 bases lay outside the gene matches. The CDR3 nucleotides read TGTGCCAGCAGCCTCTTCGCGGGAGGCGGGGGAGATACGCAGTATTTT. Amino acid sequence: CASSLFAGGGGDTQYF.

This clone was seen only once. V is TRBV9 and J is TRBJ2-2; possibly TRBD1 for D (5 bases). The germline V gene encodes CDR1 SGDLS and CDR2 YYNGEE. The CDR3 has 15 residues. The germline V and J ends were trimmed by 1 base and 6 bases, with 13 bases remaining between them. This CDR3 reads CASSVTERGSGELFF. The CDR3 DNA sequence: TGTGCCAGCAGCGTAACGGAAAGGGGTTCCGGGGAGCTGTTTTTT.

This clone occurred once. The CDR3 protein is CASSPGQGYGYTF. In nucleotides, the CDR3 is TGTGCCAGCAGCCCAGGACAGGGCTATGGCTACACCTTC. The chain is built from TRBV11-2 and TRBJ1-2, with 8 bases that match TRBD1. The CDR3 has 13 residues. Germline CDR1 and CDR2: SGHAT and FQNNGV. J gave up 4 bases and V 5 bases, and 3 bases lay outside the gene matches.

The chain links TRBV5-3 to TRBJ1-6; D unresolved. TRBV5-3 is marked as an open reading frame, function uncertain. CDR3 length equals 16 residues. Trimming removed 4 bases from V and 1 base from J, with 12 bases in between. The CDR3 is CARSGDKRSYNSPLHF. CDR3 in DNA: TGTGCCAGAAGCGGTGACAAGAGGTCCTATAATTCACCCCTCCACTTT.

V and J are TRBV19 and TRBJ1-2, with 7 bases fitting TRBD1. V shed 5 bases, J shed 6 bases, and the junction held 3 bases outside the gene matches. Looked up from germline, CDR1 is LNHDA and CDR2 is SQIVND (reference sequence). CDR3 length: 12 residues. This CDR3 is CASSGTAHGYTF. The CDR3 region has the DNA TGTGCCAGTAGTGGGACAGCCCATGGCTACACCTTC.

The rearrangement joins TRBV5-5 to TRBJ2-4, with D possibly being TRBD2 (5 bases). In germline, CDR1 is SGHKS, CDR2 YYEKEE (reference sequence). V gave up 1 base and J gave up 0 bases, with 8 bases separating them. This CDR3 comprises 15 residues. The chain's CDR3 is CASSLSGVAKNIQYF. The CDR3, as DNA: TGTGCCAGCAGCTTGAGCGGAGTAGCCAAAAACATTCAGTACTTC.

Turning to this clone: Additional DNA sequences in this sample encode the identical CDR3. The chain uses TRBV7-8 and TRBJ1-2; perhaps TRBD1 as D (5 bases). This CDR3 comprises 14 residues. V was trimmed by 0 bases and J by 2 bases, leaving 7 bases between them. Looked up from germline, CDR1 is SGHVS and CDR2 is FQNEAQ. CDR3 protein: CASSLAKGNYGYTF. For the CDR3, the DNA is TGTGCCAGCAGCTTAGCTAAGGGGAACTATGGCTACACCTTC.

The chain recombines TRBV29-1 with TRBJ2-7, with 7 bases identical to TRBD2. From germline, CDR1 is SQVTM and CDR2 ANQGSEA. The trim removed 7 bases at V and 0 bases at J, leaving 6 bases unmatched. The CDR3 consists of 13 residues. The CDR3 spells CSAQSGTSYEQYF. The CDR3 nucleotides read TGCAGCGCCCAAAGCGGGACCTCCTACGAGCAGTACTTC.

V gene TRBV7-8 combines with J gene TRBJ2-7; 8 bases agree with TRBD1. The CDR3 covers 14 residues. The germline V gene encodes CDR1 SGHVS and CDR2 FQNEAQ. Losses at the gene ends were 2 bases for V and 7 bases for J; bases not matched to a gene: 7. This chain's CDR3 is CASSLNQGAWEQYF. The CDR3 coding sequence is TGTGCCAGCAGCTTAAACCAGGGGGCATGGGAGCAGTACTTC.

In its sample, this clone was seen once. V is TRBV19 and J is TRBJ1-1; 10 bases align to TRBD1. Trimming cost V 3 bases and J 5 bases; bases outside gene matches: 3. The germline CDR1 and CDR2 sequences are LNHDA and SQIVND (reference sequence). This CDR3 is 14 amino acids long. The CDR3 spells CASSMTGGRTEAFF. In DNA form, the CDR3 reads TGTGCCAGTAGTATGACAGGGGGCCGGACTGAAGCTTTCTTT.